This T cell receptor (beta chain) was captured in a study of T-cell memory formation after mild COVID-19. UMIs and sample barcodes were carried by the TCR alpha and TCR beta cDNA libraries that 5'RACE produced using constant-segment primers. TCRdb reanalysed the 5' RACE reads using MiXCR and keeps one entry per CDR3 protein. The table shows under 250,000 distinct CDR3 sequences, with 27% occurring only once. V lost 4 bases, J lost 2 bases, and 12 bases lay in between. This CDR3 region has 15 residues. Per the germline V gene, CDR1 is MNHEY and CDR2 is SVGEGT. Whole-study findings and limits: CD4+ contracting clones were mainly CM and EM; CD8+ ones, EMRA. The study found balanced CD4/CD8 in clones contracting day 15 to 85 and a CD4+ lean in later expanders.

This clonotype turned up a few times. The target antigen is unknown. V usage is TRBV6-2 or TRBV6-3 and J usage is TRBJ2-1; tentatively, D is TRBD2 (5 bases). Material for sequencing was PBMCs or a T cell subset sorted from them (not recorded which). The receptor was derived from an adult woman who had mild COVID-19 (a few samples of this study predate the infection). Cell type and time point are not known. This CDR3 is CASSSGGPTYNEQFF. CDR3 DNA: TGTGCCAGCAGTTCGGGCGGGCCTACCTACAATGAGCAGTTCTTC.